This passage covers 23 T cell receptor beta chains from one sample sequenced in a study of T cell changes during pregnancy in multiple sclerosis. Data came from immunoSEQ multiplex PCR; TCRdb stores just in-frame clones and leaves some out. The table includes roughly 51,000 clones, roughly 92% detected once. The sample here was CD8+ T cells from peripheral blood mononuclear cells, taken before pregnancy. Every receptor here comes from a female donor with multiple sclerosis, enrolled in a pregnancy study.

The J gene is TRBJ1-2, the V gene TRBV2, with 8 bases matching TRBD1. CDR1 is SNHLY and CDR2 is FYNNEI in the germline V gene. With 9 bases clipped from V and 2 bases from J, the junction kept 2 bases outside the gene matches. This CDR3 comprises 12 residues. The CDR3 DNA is TGTGCCAGACAGGGGGAGAACTATGGCTACACCTTC. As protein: CARQGENYGYTF.

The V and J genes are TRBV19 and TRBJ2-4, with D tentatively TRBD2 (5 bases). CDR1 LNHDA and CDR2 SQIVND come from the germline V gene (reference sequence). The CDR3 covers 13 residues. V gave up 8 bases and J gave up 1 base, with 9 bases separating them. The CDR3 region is CASSRGAKNIQYF. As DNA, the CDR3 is TGTGCCAGTTCGAGAGGGGCCAAAAACATTCAGTACTTC.

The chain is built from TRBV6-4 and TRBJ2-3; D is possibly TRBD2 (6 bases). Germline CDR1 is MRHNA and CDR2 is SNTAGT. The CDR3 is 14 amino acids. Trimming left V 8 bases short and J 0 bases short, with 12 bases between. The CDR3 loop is CASGGGTSTDTQYF. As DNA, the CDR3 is TGTGCCAGCGGCGGCGGGACTAGCACAGATACGCAGTATTTT.

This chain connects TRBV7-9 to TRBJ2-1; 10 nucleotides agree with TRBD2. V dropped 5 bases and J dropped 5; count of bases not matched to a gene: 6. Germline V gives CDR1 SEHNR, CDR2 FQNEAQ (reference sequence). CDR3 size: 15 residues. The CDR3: CASSLTSGVNNEQFF. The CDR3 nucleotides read TGTGCCAGCAGCCTCACTAGCGGGGTTAACAATGAGCAGTTCTTC.

CDR3 amino acids: CSAGSGTGSGEQYF. The DNA for the CDR3 is TGCAGCGCGGGATCCGGGACAGGTTCTGGGGAGCAGTACTTC. The chain employs TRBV29-1 and TRBJ2-7; 8 bases line up with TRBD1. Trimming removed 7 bases from V and 7 bases from J; junction bases left unmatched: 15. Germline V lookup: CDR1 SQVTM, CDR2 ANQGSEA. This CDR3 contains 14 residues.

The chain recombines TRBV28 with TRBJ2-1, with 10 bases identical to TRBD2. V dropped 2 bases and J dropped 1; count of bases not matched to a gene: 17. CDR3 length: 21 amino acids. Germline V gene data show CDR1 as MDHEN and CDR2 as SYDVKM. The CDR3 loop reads CASSLGQGMVAGGASYNEQFF. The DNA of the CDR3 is TGTGCCAGCAGTTTAGGGCAGGGTATGGTAGCGGGAGGTGCGTCCTACAATGAGCAGTTCTTC.

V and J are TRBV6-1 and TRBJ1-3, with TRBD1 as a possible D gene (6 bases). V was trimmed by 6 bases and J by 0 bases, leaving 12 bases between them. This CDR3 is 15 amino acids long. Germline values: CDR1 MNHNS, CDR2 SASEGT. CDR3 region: CASSDFRGSGNTIYF. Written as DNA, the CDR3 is TGTGCCAGCAGCGACTTCAGGGGCTCTGGAAACACCATATATTTT.

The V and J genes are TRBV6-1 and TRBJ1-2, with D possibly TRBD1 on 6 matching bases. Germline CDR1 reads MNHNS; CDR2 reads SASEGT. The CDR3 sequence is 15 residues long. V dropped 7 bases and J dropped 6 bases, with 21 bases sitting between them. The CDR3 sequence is CASTRKSDSLNGYTF. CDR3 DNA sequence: TGTGCCAGCACCCGCAAATCGGACAGCCTCAATGGCTACACCTTC.

CDR3 coding DNA: TGTGCCAGCAGCTTGTCCGGGACAGGTTACAATGAGCAGTTCTTC. Translated: CASSLSGTGYNEQFF. This chain connects TRBV5-6 to TRBJ2-1, with 8 positions matching TRBD1. The CDR3 has 15 amino acids. The trim removed 1 base at V and 4 bases at J, leaving 4 bases unmatched. The germline CDR1 and CDR2 sequences are SGHDT and YYEEEE. Using reference TRBV5-6 and TRBJ2-1 for the parts outside the CDR3, the full variable domain is DAGVTQSPTHLIKTRGQQVTLRCSPKSGHDTVSWYQQALGQGPQFIFQYYEEEERQRGNFPDRFSGHQFPNYSSELNVNALLLGDSALYLCASSLSGTGYNEQFFGPGTRLTVL.

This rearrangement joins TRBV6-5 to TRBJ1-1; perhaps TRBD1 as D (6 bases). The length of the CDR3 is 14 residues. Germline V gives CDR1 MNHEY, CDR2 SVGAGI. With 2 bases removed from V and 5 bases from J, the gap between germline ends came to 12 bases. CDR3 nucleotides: TGTGCCAGCAGTTACCAAACAGGGTTGACTGAAGCTTTCTTT. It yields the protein CASSYQTGLTEAFF.

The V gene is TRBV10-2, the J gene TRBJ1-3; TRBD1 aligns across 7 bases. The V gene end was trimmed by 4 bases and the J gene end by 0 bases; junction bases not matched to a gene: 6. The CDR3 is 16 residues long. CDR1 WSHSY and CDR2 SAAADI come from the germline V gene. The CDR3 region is CASSGPGQYSGNTIYF. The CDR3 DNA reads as TGCGCCAGCAGTGGACCGGGACAGTACTCTGGAAACACCATATATTTT.

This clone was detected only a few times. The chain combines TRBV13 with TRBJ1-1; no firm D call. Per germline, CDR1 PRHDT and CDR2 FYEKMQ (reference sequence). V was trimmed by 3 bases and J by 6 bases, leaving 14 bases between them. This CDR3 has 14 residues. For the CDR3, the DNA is TGTGCCAGCAGCTTCTCGACGAGTAGCGCTGAAGCTTTCTTT. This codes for CASSFSTSSAEAFF.

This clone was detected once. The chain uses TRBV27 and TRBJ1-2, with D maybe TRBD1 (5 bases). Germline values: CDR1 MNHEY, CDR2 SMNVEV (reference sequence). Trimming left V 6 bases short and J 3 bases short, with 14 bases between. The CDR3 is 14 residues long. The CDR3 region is CASRHLGEDYGYTF. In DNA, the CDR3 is TGTGCCAGCAGGCACCTGGGGGAGGACTATGGCTACACCTTC.

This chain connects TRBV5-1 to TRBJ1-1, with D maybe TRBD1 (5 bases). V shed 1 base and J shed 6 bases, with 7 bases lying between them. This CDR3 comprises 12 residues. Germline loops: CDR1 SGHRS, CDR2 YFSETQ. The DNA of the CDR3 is TGCGCCAGCAGCTTGCAGGGTGCTGAAGCTTTCTTT. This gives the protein CASSLQGAEAFF.

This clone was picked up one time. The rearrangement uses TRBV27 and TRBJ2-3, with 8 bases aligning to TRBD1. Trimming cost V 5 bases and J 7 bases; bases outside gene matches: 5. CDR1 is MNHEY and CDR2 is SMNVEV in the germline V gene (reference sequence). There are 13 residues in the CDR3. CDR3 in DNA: TGTGCCAGCAGTCCGGACAGGGCAAATACGCAGTATTTT. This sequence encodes CASSPDRANTQYF.

This chain's CDR3 is CASSTTGPNTEAFF. The CDR3 DNA follows: TGTGCCAGCAGTACGACAGGGCCGAACACTGAAGCTTTCTTT. The V and J genes are TRBV6-5 and TRBJ1-1; TRBD1 matches at 7 bases. V shed 5 bases and J 1 base; nucleotides not matched to a gene: 4. The CDR3 is made up of 14 amino acids. Germline-derived CDR1 and CDR2 are MNHEY and SVGAGI.

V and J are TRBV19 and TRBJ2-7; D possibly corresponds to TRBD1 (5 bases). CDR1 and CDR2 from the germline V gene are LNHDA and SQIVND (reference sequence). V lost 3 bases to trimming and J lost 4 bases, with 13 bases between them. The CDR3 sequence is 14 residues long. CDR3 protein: CASSIGALLYEQYF. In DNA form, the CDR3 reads TGTGCCAGTAGTATTGGGGCGCTGCTGTACGAGCAGTACTTC.

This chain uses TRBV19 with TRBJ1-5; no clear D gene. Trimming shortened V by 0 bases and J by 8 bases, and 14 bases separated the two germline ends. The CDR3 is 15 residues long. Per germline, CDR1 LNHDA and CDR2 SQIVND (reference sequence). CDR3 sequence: CASSIEWEPWKPQHF. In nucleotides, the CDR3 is TGTGCCAGTAGTATAGAGTGGGAGCCATGGAAGCCCCAGCATTTT. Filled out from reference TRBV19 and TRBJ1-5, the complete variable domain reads DGGITQSPKYLFRKEGQNVTLSCEQNLNHDAMYWYRQDPGQGLRLIYYSQIVNDFQKGDIAEGYSVSREKKESFPLTVTSAQKNPTAFYLCASSIEWEPWKPQHFGDGTRLSIL.

CDR3: CASSLLRTDLGTDTQYF. CDR3 nucleotide sequence: TGTGCCAGCAGCTTGCTAAGGACAGACCTGGGCACAGATACGCAGTATTTT. The chain is built from TRBV13 and TRBJ2-3, with D possibly TRBD1 on 6 matching bases. Trimming shortened V by 3 bases and J by 1 base, and 17 bases separated the two germline ends. Germline V CDR1 and CDR2: PRHDT, FYEKMQ (reference sequence). The CDR3 runs 17 residues. Full variable domain (outside the CDR3, taken from reference TRBV13 and TRBJ2-3): AAGVIQSPRHLIKEKRETATLKCYPIPRHDTVYWYQQGPGQDPQFLISFYEKMQSDKGSIPDRFSAQQFSDYHSELNMSSLELGDSALYFCASSLLRTDLGTDTQYFGPGTRLTVL.

CDR3 sequence: CASSDPGGQQYF. The CDR3 bases are TGTGCCAGCAGCGATCCAGGAGGACAGCAGTACTTC. This chain uses TRBV7-9 with TRBJ2-7, with D possibly TRBD2 on 5 matching bases. Germline CDR1 reads SEHNR; CDR2 reads FQNEAQ (reference sequence). The CDR3 runs 12 residues. V was cut by 5 bases and J by 8 bases, with 13 bases left in between. The whole variable domain, remainder taken from reference TRBV7-9 and TRBJ2-7, is DTGVSQNPRHKITKRGQNVTFRCDPISEHNRLYWYRQTLGQGPEFLTYFQNEAQLEKSRLLSDRFSAERPKGSFSTLEIQRTEQGDSAMYLCASSDPGGQQYFGPGTRLTVT.

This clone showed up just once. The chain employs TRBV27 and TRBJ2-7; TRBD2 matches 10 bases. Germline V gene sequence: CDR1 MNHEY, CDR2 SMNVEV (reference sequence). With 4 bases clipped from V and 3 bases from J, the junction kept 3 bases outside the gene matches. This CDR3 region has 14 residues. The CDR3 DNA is TGTGCCAGCAGTTGGGCTAGCGGGAGCTACGAGCAGTACTTC. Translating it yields CASSWASGSYEQYF.

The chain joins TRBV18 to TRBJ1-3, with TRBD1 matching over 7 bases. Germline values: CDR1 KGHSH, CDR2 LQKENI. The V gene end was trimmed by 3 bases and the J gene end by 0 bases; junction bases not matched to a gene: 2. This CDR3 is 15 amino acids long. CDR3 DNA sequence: TGTGCCAGCTCACCCCGGGACAGCTCTGGAAACACCATATATTTT. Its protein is CASSPRDSSGNTIYF.

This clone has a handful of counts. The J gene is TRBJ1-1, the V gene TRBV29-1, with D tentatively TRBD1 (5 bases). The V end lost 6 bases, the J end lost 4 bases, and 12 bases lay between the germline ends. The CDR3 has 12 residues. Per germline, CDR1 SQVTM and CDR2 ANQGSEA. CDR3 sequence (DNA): TGCAGCGTCAGTCCAGGGTCCACTGAAGCTTTCTTT. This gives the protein CSVSPGSTEAFF.